Listed below are T cell receptor beta chains from one sample, sequenced in a study of blood T cell repertoires in COVID-19. Method: immunoSEQ multiplex PCR; TCRdb's copy keeps in-frame clones and lacks some. This table has approximately 140,000 clones, 84% appearing once. The sample taken for sequencing was PBMCs or T cells enriched from blood (not recorded which). The origin of the receptors is a man over 45 in a cohort exposed to, infected with or recovered from COVID-19 (not recorded which). Each CDR3 is given with its conserved first and last residue. The D gene is left open where the match is weak.

>TRBJ2-1|-|TRBV19
CASSNLVSREQFF
>TRBJ2-1|TRBD1|TRBV30
CACQPRDSPSYNEQFF
>TRBJ2-1|-|TRBV7-2
CASSLGSGTSTYNEQFF
>TRBJ1-1|TRBD1|TRBV3-1/TRBV3-2
CASTSGGLGTEAFF
>TRBJ2-7|-|TRBV6-1
CASSEGSHYYEQYF
>TRBJ2-5|TRBD1|TRBV28
CASSTPGQGRQETQYF
>TRBJ1-4|TRBD1|TRBV4-3
CASSQNPIGTANEKLFF
>TRBJ1-1|TRBD1|TRBV29-1
CSVVPGGRIATEAFF
>TRBJ2-1|TRBD1|TRBV27
CASSRQGYNEQFF
>TRBJ1-4|-|TRBV25-1
CASSDTNNEKLFF
>TRBJ2-3|TRBD1|TRBV29-1
CSVGGFGQGVTDTQYF
>TRBJ1-3|-|TRBV20-1
CSASRQEGTGNTIYF
>TRBJ2-3|-|TRBV9
CASSAMGGPDTQYF
>TRBJ1-2|-|TRBV7-9
CASSLGQGNSYGYTF
>TRBJ2-1|TRBD2|TRBV27
CASISSPGLEGHEQFF
>TRBJ2-3|-|TRBV4-2
CASSPRTVSTDTQYF
>TRBJ1-5|TRBD1|TRBV10-2
CASSDSRRGTHNQPQHF
>TRBJ1-2|-|TRBV6-2/TRBV6-3
CASSSWRDPNYGYTF
>TRBJ1-5|TRBD1|TRBV19
CASSIRGQGGQPQHF
>TRBJ2-3|TRBD1|TRBV18
CASSPSGQGSDTQYF
>TRBJ2-1|-|TRBV4-1
CASSLRVNEQFF
>TRBJ1-4|-|TRBV5-6
CASSEATNEKLFF
>TRBJ2-4|-|TRBV14
CASSQDSFAAGAKNIQYF
>TRBJ1-6|TRBD1|TRBV5-1
CASSSDRADSPLHF
>TRBJ2-7|TRBD1|TRBV19
CASSADRAYEQYF
>TRBJ2-3|TRBD2|TRBV5-1
CASSEAGVTDTQYF
>TRBJ1-5|-|TRBV6-2/TRBV6-3
CASSYNNQPQHF
>TRBJ1-2|TRBD1|TRBV6-5
CASTLDRGNYGYTF
>TRBJ1-4|-|TRBV27
CASRRRTATNEKLFF
>TRBJ2-1|-|TRBV21-1
CASSSQGGRDNEQFF
>TRBJ1-5|-|TRBV15
CATSRAVSNQPQHF
>TRBJ2-2|-|TRBV7-3
CASSPRQDGELFF
>TRBJ2-7|-|TRBV13
CASSPRTAQSSSYEQYF
>TRBJ2-1|TRBD2|TRBV12-5
CASSPRLAGINEQFF
>TRBJ1-1|-|TRBV30
CAWALRGNTEAFF
>TRBJ2-5|-|TRBV29-1
CSVVGDSKETQYF
>TRBJ2-3|TRBD2|TRBV6-4
CASSAGTSDGTDTQYF
>TRBJ1-5|-|TRBV5-1
CASSLGARGNQPQHF
>TRBJ2-1|TRBD2|TRBV7-9
CASSFGGGTSSNEQFF
>TRBJ2-7|TRBD1|TRBV5-1
CASSWGYLGQTTSSALYEQYF
>TRBJ1-3|-|TRBV5-1
CASSPEVSGNTIYF
>TRBJ2-1|TRBD2|TRBV28
CASGYLGTSGHYNEQFF
>TRBJ2-3|TRBD2|TRBV7-9
CASSLTSGGTDTQYF
>TRBJ2-2|TRBD2|TRBV4-1
CASSPHSGSGELFF
>TRBJ1-5|-|TRBV7-2
CASSLGGGQPQHF
>TRBJ1-6|-|TRBV10-3
CAINRGEGSPLHF
>TRBJ2-7|TRBD1|TRBV7-2
CASSPTMGQGYEQYF
>TRBJ1-5|TRBD1|TRBV3-1/TRBV3-2
CASSPFGQVLNQPQHF
>TRBJ1-5|TRBD1|TRBV18
CASSPNPGTVYQPQHF
>TRBJ1-3|-|TRBV9
CASSPVLSGNTIYF
>TRBJ1-4|TRBD1|TRBV15
CATSARQGALGEKLFF